The 9 T cell receptor beta chains listed next were all sequenced from one sample in a study of blood T cell repertoires in COVID-19 (dated by TCRdb to between 2020 and 2021). The library came from the immunoSEQ multiplex PCR assay. Here the immuneACCESS table is served through TCRdb, limited to in-frame sequences with V and J called. Missing clones are a known gap in these copies; in checked studies unresolved V genes cover under half, and the rest lacks a known reason. For this sample there are over 45,000 clones; about 90% appear just once. Clones ranked in the top ten supply less than 6.5% of the sample. The sequencing sample was made of peripheral blood. These TCRs come from a man older than 75 in a cohort sampled during active COVID-19.

Only one count was recorded for this clone. V usage is TRBV10-1 and J usage is TRBJ1-5, with D uncertain. This CDR3 comprises 13 residues. With 3 bases removed from V and 7 bases from J, the gap between germline ends came to 10 bases. Germline V gene lookup returns CDR1 WNHNN and CDR2 SYGVQD (reference sequence). The CDR3 DNA reads as TGCGCCAGCAGTGAATCAGGCCCCCAGCCCCAGCATTTT. This gives the protein CASSESGPQPQHF.

This clone was seen more than once but under ten times. This chain uses TRBV18 with TRBJ1-1, with D possibly TRBD1 on 5 matching bases. Germline V lookup: CDR1 KGHSH, CDR2 LQKENI. V gave up 2 bases and J gave up 7 bases, with 11 bases separating them. The CDR3 sequence is 13 residues long. CDR3 bases: TGTGCCAGCTCACCATCCCGGGGGTTTGAAGCTTTCTTT. It is translated as CASSPSRGFEAFF. The whole variable domain, filled in from reference TRBV18 and TRBJ1-1, reads NAGVMQNPRHLVRRRGQEARLRCSPMKGHSHVYWYRQLPEEGLKFMVYLQKENIIDESGMPKERFSAEFPKEGPSILRIQQVVRGDSAAYFCASSPSRGFEAFFGQGTRLTVV.

The rearrangement uses TRBV30 and TRBJ1-2, with TRBD1 as a possible D gene (5 bases). Looked up from germline, CDR1 is GTSNPN and CDR2 is SVGIG (reference sequence). V was trimmed by 4 bases and J by 6 bases, leaving 9 bases between them. The CDR3 sequence is 11 residues long. The CDR3 protein is CAWTGLNGYTF. In nucleotides, the CDR3 is TGTGCCTGGACAGGGTTAAATGGCTACACCTTC.

This clone occurred a few times. The V gene is TRBV5-4, the J gene TRBJ1-2; possible D gene TRBD1, 6 bases. The CDR3 consists of 13 residues. With 4 bases removed from V and 4 bases from J, the gap between germline ends came to 11 bases. Per germline, CDR1 SGHNT and CDR2 YYREEE (reference sequence). CDR3: CASSLQGSYGYTF. In DNA, the CDR3 is TGTGCCAGCAGCCTTCAGGGGAGCTATGGCTACACCTTC.

The chain has TRBV5-1 and TRBJ2-1; D is undetermined. V lost 2 bases to trimming and J lost 5 bases, with 11 bases between them. The germline CDR1 and CDR2 sequences are SGHRS and YFSETQ. CDR3 length: 14 residues. The CDR3 nucleotides are TGCGCCAGCAGCTTCCCCAAGCCCGACAATGAGCAGTTCTTC. Amino acids: CASSFPKPDNEQFF.

The V call is TRBV10-3, the J call TRBJ1-6, with 8 bases fitting TRBD1. This CDR3 contains 13 residues. Germline V gives CDR1 ENHRY, CDR2 SYGVKD. The trim removed 10 bases at V and 9 bases at J, leaving 8 bases unmatched. The chain's CDR3 is CATKQGEPSPLHF. As DNA, the CDR3 is TGTGCCACCAAACAGGGGGAACCTTCACCCCTCCACTTT.

The V and J genes are TRBV5-1 and TRBJ2-1; D is uncertain. Germline CDR1 and CDR2: SGHRS and YFSETQ. The CDR3 is 16 residues long. With 0 bases removed from V and 5 bases from J, the gap between germline ends came to 15 bases. CDR3 DNA: TGCGCCAGCAGCTTGGGGGCTACCCACACCCACAATGAGCAGTTCTTC. Its protein is CASSLGATHTHNEQFF.

The rearrangement links TRBV2 to TRBJ1-1; TRBD1 matches at 7 bases. CDR3 length equals 13 residues. V was pared by 5 bases and J by 4 bases, with 4 bases of the junction left unmatched. Germline CDR1 is SNHLY and CDR2 is FYNNEI. The CDR3, as DNA: TGTGCCAGCAGTACAGGGGCGGTCACTGAAGCTTTCTTT. The encoded protein is CASSTGAVTEAFF.

J is TRBJ2-7 and V is TRBV9; 7 bases fit TRBD1. The CDR3 extends over 15 amino acids. The germline V gene encodes CDR1 SGDLS and CDR2 YYNGEE. The junction had 6 bases not matched to a gene; V was cut back by 0 bases and J by 3 bases. The CDR3, as DNA: TGTGCCAGCAGCGTAGGGGGGACAGAATACTACGAGCAGTACTTC. The encoded protein is CASSVGGTEYYEQYF.